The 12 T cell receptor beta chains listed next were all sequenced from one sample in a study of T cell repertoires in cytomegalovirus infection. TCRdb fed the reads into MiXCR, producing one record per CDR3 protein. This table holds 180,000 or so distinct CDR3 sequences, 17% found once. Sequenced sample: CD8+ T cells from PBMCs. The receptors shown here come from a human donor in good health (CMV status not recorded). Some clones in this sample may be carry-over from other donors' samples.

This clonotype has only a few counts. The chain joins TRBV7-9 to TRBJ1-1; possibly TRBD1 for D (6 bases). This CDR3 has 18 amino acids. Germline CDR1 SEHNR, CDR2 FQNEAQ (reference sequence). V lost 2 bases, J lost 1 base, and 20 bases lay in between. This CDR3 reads CASSLPTKTGTGNTEAFF. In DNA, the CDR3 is TGTGCCAGCAGCTTACCGACCAAGACAGGAACCGGGAACACTGAAGCTTTCTTT.

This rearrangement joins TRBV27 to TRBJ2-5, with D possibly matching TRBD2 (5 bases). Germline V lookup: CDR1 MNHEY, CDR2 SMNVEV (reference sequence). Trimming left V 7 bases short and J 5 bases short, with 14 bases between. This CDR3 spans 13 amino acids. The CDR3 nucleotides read TGTGCCAGCATCGGACCCGGCGGGGAGACCCAGTACTTC. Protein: CASIGPGGETQYF.

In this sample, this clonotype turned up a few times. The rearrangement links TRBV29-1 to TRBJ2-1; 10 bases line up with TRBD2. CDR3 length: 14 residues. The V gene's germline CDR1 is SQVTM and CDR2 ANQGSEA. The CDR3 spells CSQTGSGGYNEQFF. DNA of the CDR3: TGCTCCCAAACCGGTAGCGGGGGGTACAATGAGCAGTTCTTC.

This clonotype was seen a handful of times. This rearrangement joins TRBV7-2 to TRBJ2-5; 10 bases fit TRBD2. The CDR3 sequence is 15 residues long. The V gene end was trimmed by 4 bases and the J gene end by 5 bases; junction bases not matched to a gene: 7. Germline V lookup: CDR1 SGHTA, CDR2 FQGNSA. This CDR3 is CASSSSGGAMETQYF. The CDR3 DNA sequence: TGTGCCAGCAGCTCCAGCGGGGGGGCCATGGAGACCCAGTACTTC.

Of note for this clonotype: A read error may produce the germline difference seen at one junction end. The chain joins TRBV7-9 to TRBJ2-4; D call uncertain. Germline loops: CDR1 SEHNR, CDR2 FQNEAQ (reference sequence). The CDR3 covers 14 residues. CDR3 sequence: CASSSPISKNSQYF. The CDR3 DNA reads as TGTGCCAGCAGCTCCCCCATATCCAAAAACAGTCAGTACTTC.

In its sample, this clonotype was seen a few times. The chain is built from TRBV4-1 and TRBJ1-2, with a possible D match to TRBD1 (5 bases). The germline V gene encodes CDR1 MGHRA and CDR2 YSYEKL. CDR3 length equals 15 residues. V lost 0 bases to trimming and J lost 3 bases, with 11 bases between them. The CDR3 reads CASSQEGRTYYGYTF. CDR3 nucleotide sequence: TGCGCCAGCAGCCAAGAGGGACGGACCTACTATGGCTACACCTTC.

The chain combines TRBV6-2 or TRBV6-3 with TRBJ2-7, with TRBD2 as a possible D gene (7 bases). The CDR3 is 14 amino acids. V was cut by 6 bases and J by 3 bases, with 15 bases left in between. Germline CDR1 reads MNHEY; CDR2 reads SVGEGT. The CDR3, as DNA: TGTGCCAGCAGCAGAAGGGGAGGGGGCTACGAGCAGTACTTC. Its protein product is CASSRRGGGYEQYF.

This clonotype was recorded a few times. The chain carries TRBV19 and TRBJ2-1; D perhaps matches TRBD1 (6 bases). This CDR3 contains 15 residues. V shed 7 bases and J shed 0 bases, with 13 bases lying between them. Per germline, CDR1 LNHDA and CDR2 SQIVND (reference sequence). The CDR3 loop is CASTLQGFSYNEQFF. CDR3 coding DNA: TGTGCCAGTACCCTACAGGGATTCTCCTACAATGAGCAGTTCTTC.

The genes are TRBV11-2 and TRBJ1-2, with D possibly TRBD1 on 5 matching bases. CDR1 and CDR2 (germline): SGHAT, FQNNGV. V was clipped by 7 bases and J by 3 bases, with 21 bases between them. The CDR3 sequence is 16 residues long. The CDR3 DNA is TGTGCCAGCACCCGACTCACGACAGAAGCCCACTATGGCTACACCTTC. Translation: CASTRLTTEAHYGYTF.

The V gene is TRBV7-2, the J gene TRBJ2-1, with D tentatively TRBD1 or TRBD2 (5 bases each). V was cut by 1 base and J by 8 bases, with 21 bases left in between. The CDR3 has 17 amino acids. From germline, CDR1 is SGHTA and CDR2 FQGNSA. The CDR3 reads CASSLVVGEYRGDEQFF. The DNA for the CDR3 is TGTGCCAGCAGCTTAGTGGTAGGGGAGTATCGGGGCGATGAGCAGTTCTTC.

In DNA form, the CDR3 reads TGTGCCCCAATACCCAGACACTACGAGCAGTACTTC. It encodes CAPIPRHYEQYF. The chain employs TRBV27 and TRBJ2-7; D not certain. The CDR3 runs to 12 residues. CDR1 is MNHEY, CDR2 SMNVEV, per germline (reference sequence). Trimming removed 11 bases at V and 3 bases at J, with 14 bases between.

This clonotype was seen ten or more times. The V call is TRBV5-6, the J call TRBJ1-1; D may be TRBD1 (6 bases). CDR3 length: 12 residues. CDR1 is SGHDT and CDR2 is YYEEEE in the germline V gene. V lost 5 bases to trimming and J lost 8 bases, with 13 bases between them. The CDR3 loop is CASSPGTTEAFF. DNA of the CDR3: TGTGCCAGCAGTCCCGGGACAACGGAAGCTTTCTTT.